The clone carrying this T cell receptor beta chain has a count of ten or more. Its antigen is unknown. The entry originates in a study of T cells in Graves' hyperthyroidism and ophthalmopathy. Study-level background: Blood from the periphery was taken at initial diagnosis, before any treatment. Broader study findings: With a median lead of approximately 6 months before onset, the model predicted ophthalmopathy. Also found in blood were most expanded thyroid clonotypes above 0.001.

The TCR beta CDR3 regions underwent amplification using RNA transcripts as the source. The TCR CDR3 first-round RT-PCR relied on the HTBI primer set. Each CDR3 protein gets one entry after TCRdb re-called the multiplex PCR reads with MiXCR. The sample lists about 770,000 distinct CDR3 sequences, over 15% occurring once. The CDR3 spans 14 residues. CDR1 LGHDT and CDR2 YNNKEL come from the germline V gene (reference sequence). V gave up 0 bases and J gave up 8 bases, with 10 bases separating them. This sequence originates from a woman aged 45-60 years with Graves' hyperthyroidism that later progressed to Graves' ophthalmopathy. The chain employs TRBV3-1 and TRBJ2-2; D remains ambiguous. The sample comprised blood. The CDR3 region is CASSQEVLRGELFF. The CDR3 DNA reads TGTGCCAGCAGCCAAGAAGTATTAAGAGGGGAGCTGTTTTTT.